This T cell receptor (beta chain) was documented in a study of CD8+CD57+ T cells in acquired aplastic anemia. For sequencing, patients were chosen who had shown expansion of CD8+CD57+ cells by flow cytometry. CDR3 and TCR beta VDJ profiling relied on genomic DNA as the template. Using its own MiXCR run on the reads, TCRdb lists one record per CDR3 protein. There are 160,000 or so distinct CDR3 sequences in the sample; around half occur only once, and around 3.2% lies in the top ten. Germline CDR1 and CDR2: SGHAT and FQNNGV. This CDR3 is 13 amino acids long. With regard to this clonotype: This may stem from a read error, because a much larger clone lies one nucleotide away.

The V call is TRBV11-2, the J call TRBJ1-1, with a weak D call TRBD1 (5 bases). The sample consisted of sorted CD4+, CD8+, or CD8+CD57+ T cells (not recorded which) from PBMCs. This sequence originates from a human donor with aplastic anemia. The CDR3 DNA reads TGTGCCAGCAGCTTAAAGGCGGGGGGACGGGCTTCCTTT. Protein product: CASSLKAGGRASF.